The rows below give T cell receptor beta chains drawn from one sample of a study of cytomegalovirus exposure and HLA in healthy donors. Using immunoSEQ multiplex PCR, the repertoire was profiled, and TCRdb retains in-frame clones only, with some absent. The sample contains 130,000 to 150,000 clones, around 70% of which appear only once. Source material: PBMCs. The receptors were sampled from a man aged 40-49 years in good health and CMV-seronegative. CDR3s include the opening cysteine and the closing phenylalanine or tryptophan. Each record gives: V gene, J gene, clone size, D gene, CDR3 DNA, CDR3 protein. D genes are given only for firm matches. Only part of the rows carry a size: once, few, many, or a class if the clone is expanded.

V gene: TRBV7-6
J gene: TRBJ2-7
clone size: -
D gene: TRBD1
CDR3 DNA: TGTGCCAGCAGCTTAGGTCGGACAGGGCTTTACGAGCAGTACTTC
CDR3 protein: CASSLGRTGLYEQYF

V gene: TRBV30
J gene: TRBJ1-2
clone size: -
D gene: -
CDR3 DNA: TGTGCCTGGAGCACCCGGGTAGTCGGCGGCTACACCTTC
CDR3 protein: CAWSTRVVGGYTF

V gene: TRBV16
J gene: TRBJ2-7
clone size: -
D gene: -
CDR3 DNA: TGTGCCAGTAGCCGCGGGACTCTTAGGCGGTACGAGCAGTACTTC
CDR3 protein: CASSRGTLRRYEQYF

V gene: TRBV21-1
J gene: TRBJ2-5
clone size: -
D gene: -
CDR3 DNA: TGTGCCAGCAGCCGTTGGGGAGGCTCCCAAGAGACCCAGTACTTC
CDR3 protein: CASSRWGGSQETQYF

V gene: TRBV18
J gene: TRBJ1-3
clone size: -
D gene: -
CDR3 DNA: TGTGCCAGCTCACAACCGGGGAGCGAAGCTGGAAACACCATATATTTT
CDR3 protein: CASSQPGSEAGNTIYF

V gene: TRBV7-2
J gene: TRBJ2-7
clone size: -
D gene: -
CDR3 DNA: TGTGCCAGCAGCTTAGCCCCAGGCTACGAGCAGTACTTC
CDR3 protein: CASSLAPGYEQYF

V gene: TRBV7-9
J gene: TRBJ2-7
clone size: few
D gene: -
CDR3 DNA: TGTGCCAGCAGCCCCGTAGGAGGGCGCCTTGACGAGCAGTACTTC
CDR3 protein: CASSPVGGRLDEQYF

V gene: TRBV9
J gene: TRBJ2-2
clone size: -
D gene: -
CDR3 DNA: TGTGCCAGCAGGCTGGGCGCGAACACCGGGGAGCTGTTTTTT
CDR3 protein: CASRLGANTGELFF

V gene: TRBV7-8
J gene: TRBJ1-3
clone size: -
D gene: -
CDR3 DNA: TGTGCCAGCAGCTCCCGGGACACCTTCTCTGGAAACACCATATATTTT
CDR3 protein: CASSSRDTFSGNTIYF

V gene: TRBV5-4
J gene: TRBJ2-1
clone size: -
D gene: -
CDR3 DNA: TGTGCCAGCAGCTCGAACTCGCACAATGAGCAGTTCTTC
CDR3 protein: CASSSNSHNEQFF

V gene: TRBV29-1
J gene: TRBJ2-7
clone size: -
D gene: TRBD2
CDR3 DNA: TGCAGCGTTGAGGAGGGGCTAGCGGGAGACGGGCTCTACGAGCAGTACTTC
CDR3 protein: CSVEEGLAGDGLYEQYF

V gene: TRBV7-2
J gene: TRBJ2-3
clone size: -
D gene: TRBD2
CDR3 DNA: TGTGCCAGCAGCTTAGAGGCTAGCGGGGGATGGATAGATACGCAGTATTTT
CDR3 protein: CASSLEASGGWIDTQYF

V gene: TRBV7-2
J gene: TRBJ1-2
clone size: -
D gene: -
CDR3 DNA: TGTGCCAGCAGCTTACGGCGGGGGGAATATGGCTACACCTTC
CDR3 protein: CASSLRRGEYGYTF

V gene: TRBV5-1
J gene: TRBJ2-2
clone size: -
D gene: -
CDR3 DNA: TGCGCCAGCAGCTTATGGTCCCCTATCACCGGGGAGCTGTTTTTT
CDR3 protein: CASSLWSPITGELFF

V gene: TRBV7-8
J gene: TRBJ1-1
clone size: once
D gene: -
CDR3 DNA: TGTGCCAGCAGCTCACACCCGGGGAACACTGAAGCTTTCTTT
CDR3 protein: CASSSHPGNTEAFF

V gene: TRBV6-1
J gene: TRBJ2-1
clone size: -
D gene: -
CDR3 DNA: TGTGCCAGCAGAGTGGACATACTCTCCTACAATGAGCAGTTCTTC
CDR3 protein: CASRVDILSYNEQFF

V gene: TRBV10-3
J gene: TRBJ1-4
clone size: -
D gene: TRBD1
CDR3 DNA: TGTGCCATCAGTGAGTCGATCGGGACAGGGGGCGGCGGTGAAAAACTGTTTTTT
CDR3 protein: CAISESIGTGGGGEKLFF

V gene: TRBV6-5
J gene: TRBJ1-6
clone size: -
D gene: -
CDR3 DNA: TGTGCCAGCAGTTACTCGTCCGTTAATTCACCCCTCCACTTT
CDR3 protein: CASSYSSVNSPLHF

V gene: TRBV9
J gene: TRBJ1-1
clone size: -
D gene: -
CDR3 DNA: TGTGCCAGCAGCCCAGAGGGGGGGGCCATGAACACTGAAGCTTTCTTT
CDR3 protein: CASSPEGGAMNTEAFF

V gene: TRBV23-1
J gene: TRBJ2-7
clone size: -
D gene: TRBD2
CDR3 DNA: TGCGCCAGCAGTCAATTTTCCGCGGGAGGGCTAGGGGAGCAGTACTTC
CDR3 protein: CASSQFSAGGLGEQYF

V gene: TRBV6-5
J gene: TRBJ1-3
clone size: -
D gene: TRBD1
CDR3 DNA: TGTGCCAGCAGTAGACCGGGACAGAATGCAAACACCATATATTTT
CDR3 protein: CASSRPGQNANTIYF

V gene: TRBV29-1
J gene: TRBJ1-2
clone size: few
D gene: TRBD1
CDR3 DNA: TGCAGCGACCGGGACAGGCGCTATGGCTACACCTTC
CDR3 protein: CSDRDRRYGYTF

V gene: TRBV9
J gene: TRBJ1-3
clone size: few
D gene: -
CDR3 DNA: TGTGCCAGCAGCGTAGTAGACTCTGGAAACACCATATATTTT
CDR3 protein: CASSVVDSGNTIYF

V gene: TRBV30
J gene: TRBJ1-2
clone size: -
D gene: -
CDR3 DNA: TGTGCCTGGAGTGAGACCCCAGGTGGCTACACCTTC
CDR3 protein: CAWSETPGGYTF

V gene: TRBV5-8
J gene: TRBJ1-2
clone size: -
D gene: TRBD1
CDR3 DNA: TGTGCCAGCAGCTTGGCGACAGGGTCTGGCTACACCTTC
CDR3 protein: CASSLATGSGYTF

V gene: TRBV5-4
J gene: TRBJ2-7
clone size: -
D gene: TRBD2
CDR3 DNA: TGTGCCAGCAGCTCCCCCCTAGCGGGAGGCCCCTACGAGCAGTACTTC
CDR3 protein: CASSSPLAGGPYEQYF

V gene: TRBV7-2
J gene: TRBJ1-5
clone size: -
D gene: -
CDR3 DNA: TGTGCCAGCAGCTTAACGGGTAGCAATCAGCCCCAGCATTTT
CDR3 protein: CASSLTGSNQPQHF

V gene: TRBV6-1
J gene: TRBJ2-7
clone size: few
D gene: TRBD2
CDR3 DNA: TGTGCCAGCAGCCCGGTAGCGGGAAGCCTTAGCGAGCAGTACTTC
CDR3 protein: CASSPVAGSLSEQYF

V gene: TRBV29-1
J gene: TRBJ2-1
clone size: few
D gene: -
CDR3 DNA: TGCAGCGTGCTGACAGACAATGAGCAGTTCTTC
CDR3 protein: CSVLTDNEQFF

V gene: TRBV27
J gene: TRBJ2-7
clone size: -
D gene: -
CDR3 DNA: TGTGCCAGCAGTTCCCAGGGCCCTTCCCCAGGGGTGTACGAGCAGTACTTC
CDR3 protein: CASSSQGPSPGVYEQYF

V gene: TRBV29-1
J gene: TRBJ2-3
clone size: -
D gene: TRBD2
CDR3 DNA: TGCAGCGTTGGTAGCGGGAGAGCTTCGGATACGCAGTATTTT
CDR3 protein: CSVGSGRASDTQYF

V gene: TRBV10-3
J gene: TRBJ1-5
clone size: -
D gene: TRBD1
CDR3 DNA: TGTGCCATCAGTGAGCGACAGGGGTCTAATGCGCCCCAGCATTTT
CDR3 protein: CAISERQGSNAPQHF

V gene: TRBV2
J gene: TRBJ2-3
clone size: few
D gene: TRBD2
CDR3 DNA: TGTGCCAGCAGGGCGGGGGGACCGGATACGCAGTATTTT
CDR3 protein: CASRAGGPDTQYF

V gene: TRBV27
J gene: TRBJ1-1
clone size: -
D gene: TRBD1
CDR3 DNA: TGTGCCAGCAGTTTATTCAGGGGGGTCGGCACTGAAGCTTTCTTT
CDR3 protein: CASSLFRGVGTEAFF

V gene: TRBV2
J gene: TRBJ1-2
clone size: -
D gene: TRBD1
CDR3 DNA: TGTGCCAGCAGTGAAGGGGTCAGGGGGGTACTCTATGGCTACACCTTC
CDR3 protein: CASSEGVRGVLYGYTF

V gene: TRBV7-9
J gene: TRBJ2-1
clone size: -
D gene: -
CDR3 DNA: TGTGCCAGCATCCCCTCCGCGGGGGCGCAAAATGAGCAGTTCTTC
CDR3 protein: CASIPSAGAQNEQFF

V gene: TRBV19
J gene: TRBJ1-1
clone size: -
D gene: TRBD1
CDR3 DNA: TGTGCCAGTAGGACAGGGCGGGGAGCTTTCTTT
CDR3 protein: CASRTGRGAFF

V gene: TRBV5-5
J gene: TRBJ1-1
clone size: -
D gene: -
CDR3 DNA: TGTGCCAGCAGGACCGTTGGACAGCCGACAATCATGAACACTGAAGCTTTCTTT
CDR3 protein: CASRTVGQPTIMNTEAFF

V gene: TRBV2
J gene: TRBJ2-2
clone size: -
D gene: -
CDR3 DNA: TGTGCCAGCAGTGAAGCGCTTCTTCTAGGGGCGAACACCGGGGAGCTGTTTTTT
CDR3 protein: CASSEALLLGANTGELFF

V gene: TRBV2
J gene: TRBJ2-4
clone size: -
D gene: TRBD2
CDR3 DNA: TGTGCCAGCAGTGAAAGGGGGCGGGGGGGCAGAAACATTCAGTACTTC
CDR3 protein: CASSERGRGGRNIQYF

V gene: TRBV13
J gene: TRBJ1-1
clone size: few
D gene: -
CDR3 DNA: TGTGCCAGCAGCTTTGACAGAACATATGAAGCTTTCTTT
CDR3 protein: CASSFDRTYEAFF

V gene: TRBV28
J gene: TRBJ2-7
clone size: -
D gene: -
CDR3 DNA: TGTGCCAGCAGTTTATCCCCCCCCGGACAGGTCGGGAGCTCCTACGAGCAGTACTTC
CDR3 protein: CASSLSPPGQVGSSYEQYF

V gene: TRBV7-2
J gene: TRBJ2-3
clone size: -
D gene: TRBD1
CDR3 DNA: TGTGCCAGCAGCCTCCAACACGCGGGGACAGGGGAGATGGGAGATACGCAGTATTTT
CDR3 protein: CASSLQHAGTGEMGDTQYF

V gene: TRBV6-5
J gene: TRBJ1-1
clone size: -
D gene: -
CDR3 DNA: TGTGCCAGCAGTTACGATGGCAGGGTGAACACTGAAGCTTTCTTT
CDR3 protein: CASSYDGRVNTEAFF

V gene: TRBV11-3
J gene: TRBJ2-3
clone size: -
D gene: TRBD2
CDR3 DNA: TGTGCCAGCAGCCAAACTAGCGGGGATAACACAGATACGCAGTATTTT
CDR3 protein: CASSQTSGDNTDTQYF

V gene: TRBV5-1
J gene: TRBJ1-1
clone size: -
D gene: -
CDR3 DNA: TGCGCCAGCAGCCCGACCGGAGGAAACACTGAAGCTTTCTTT
CDR3 protein: CASSPTGGNTEAFF

V gene: TRBV7-9
J gene: TRBJ2-5
clone size: -
D gene: TRBD1
CDR3 DNA: TGTTCCAGCAGCTTATACCCCGGTCCCCAGGGGGCGACCCAGTACTTC
CDR3 protein: CSSSLYPGPQGATQYF

V gene: TRBV6-6
J gene: TRBJ1-1
clone size: -
D gene: TRBD1
CDR3 DNA: TGTGCCAGCAGCCCAGGACAGGGTAACACTGAAGCTTTCTTT
CDR3 protein: CASSPGQGNTEAFF

V gene: TRBV5-6
J gene: TRBJ2-7
clone size: few
D gene: TRBD1
CDR3 DNA: TGTGCCAGCAGCTGGGGGACAGGATACGAGCAGTACTTC
CDR3 protein: CASSWGTGYEQYF

V gene: TRBV18
J gene: TRBJ2-3
clone size: -
D gene: TRBD2
CDR3 DNA: TGTGCCAGCTCACGGACGGGACTAGCGGGCACAGATACGCAGTATTTT
CDR3 protein: CASSRTGLAGTDTQYF

V gene: TRBV27
J gene: TRBJ1-2
clone size: -
D gene: TRBD1
CDR3 DNA: TGTGCCAGCGGGACAGGGGACTATGGCTACACCTTC
CDR3 protein: CASGTGDYGYTF

V gene: TRBV7-8
J gene: TRBJ1-5
clone size: -
D gene: -
CDR3 DNA: TGTGCCAGCTTGGAGGGCGTAGGCCAGCCCCAGCATTTT
CDR3 protein: CASLEGVGQPQHF

V gene: TRBV6-5
J gene: TRBJ2-2
clone size: -
D gene: TRBD2
CDR3 DNA: TGTGCCAGTGTTAGACTAGCGGGAACCGGGGAGCTGTTTTTT
CDR3 protein: CASVRLAGTGELFF

V gene: TRBV6-5
J gene: TRBJ1-3
clone size: -
D gene: -
CDR3 DNA: TGTGCCAGCAGTTACTCGACAGATACTGGAAACACCATATATTTT
CDR3 protein: CASSYSTDTGNTIYF